This T cell receptor beta chain was documented in a study of blood T cells in healthy people across ages (dated by TCRdb to about 2015). About the full investigation: In model experiments, roughly one uniquely barcoded TCR beta cDNA molecule per two T cells was captured by template switching. To avoid experimental bias, donors of different ages were distributed randomly across sequencing lanes. Two additional independent replicas of 1 million unique cDNA reads from the same blood draw were analyzed for two donors (one aged 18 to 30 and one aged 80 or older). The study measured age-related changes in TCR beta repertoire diversity using deep sequencing normalized with unique cDNA molecular identifiers. The donors were divided into four age groups: young (average approximately 15 years), middle-aged (approximately 39), aged (under 70) and long-lived (roughly 82).

Study-wide findings and limitations: Estimates of total diversity from one million sequenced T cells were regarded as lower bounds and underestimates. Compared with the aged group, the long-lived group had more naive CD4+ T cells, fewer expanded clones and increased TCR diversity, suggesting age selection. Because profiling used bulk unsorted PBMCs, naive and antigen-experienced compartments could not be compared conclusively. There was a strong correlation between observed TCR beta diversity and the percentage of naive T cells measured by flow cytometry. The CMV infection status of donors was not known, potentially confounding age-related changes in expanded clonotypes. Observed TCR beta diversity per million T cells fell roughly linearly with age, and a significant reduction was already apparent by age roughly 40.

The method behind the library was 5' RACE. The sample was run on an Illumina HiSeq 2500. A second PCR of roughly 6 to 11 cycles was run with a J-beta primer mix and a sample-barcoded 5' primer. A template-switch 5' adaptor carrying 12 random nucleotides introduced a unique molecular identifier onto each TCR beta cDNA molecule. Each sample yielded at least 2.5 million CDR3-containing paired-end reads. All of the RNA was converted into first-strand cDNA using the Mint cDNA synthesis kit, with a TRBC-specific oligonucleotide serving as the primer. Following uracil-DNA glycosylase treatment, a first 18-cycle PCR with universal primers M1SS and BC2_uni_R was performed on all cDNA. Per the original workflow: Normalization of each sample was performed by random selection of 1 million high-quality reads, each carrying a distinct molecular identifier. Reads sharing molecular identifiers were discarded rather than binned into consensus sequences. MiTCR, run with a Q25 quality threshold and the strictest error-elimination algorithm, handled CDR3 identification, clonotype clustering and error correction. A nonparametric unseen species model using Euler transformation provided a lower-bound estimate of total TCR beta diversity. The public reads were reanalyzed by TCRdb: fastp trimming at Q25, MiXCR alignment, in-frame beta chains only. Identical CDR3 protein sequences are pooled into one entry, listed with their most common genes and DNA. TCRdb, rather than the study authors, made the V and J calls. For this sample the table gives hundreds of thousands of distinct CDR3 sequences, of which approximately 60% were detected only once. The top ten constitute roughly 25% of the sample.

Trimming takes 1 base off V and 6 bases off J; junction bases not matched to a gene: 5. Inclusive of the bounding cysteine and phenylalanine, the CDR3 is 16 residues long. Just the 48-base CDR3 DNA is kept, in frame starting at base 1. The germline V gene encodes CDR1 LGHDT and CDR2 YNNKEL (reference sequence). A remark on this clonotype: Its target antigen remains unknown. One base away there is no much larger clone; base qualities are not given.

Donors were 39 systemically healthy Caucasian individuals from Russia aged roughly 6 to 90 years. Ten milliliters of peripheral blood were drawn from each donor into EDTA-treated Vacutainer tubes. PBMCs were isolated by Ficoll-Paque density-gradient centrifugation, with at least 6 million obtained per sample. Trizol reagent was used to extract total RNA from the PBMCs, yielding at least 6 micrograms per sample. The percentages of naive CD45RAhigh/CD27high T cells were determined by flow cytometry on a PBMC aliquot from every donor. This sequence was found in a man aged 35 to 55 in good health. The chain links TRBV3-1 with TRBJ2-5; a stretch of 13 junction bases matches TRBD2. Sequenced material: blood. In nucleotide form, the sequence is TGTGCCAGCAGCCAAGGACTAGCGGGGGGTTTTAAGACCCAGTACTTC. The resulting protein is CASSQGLAGGFKTQYF.